The text below deals with one TCR beta chain. Its matching antigen is unknown. The data were obtained in a study of spatial heterogeneity in lung cancer. Study-level findings and limits: Ubiquitous expanded tumor TCRs were seen in blood more at resection than at follow-up.

Time point specified: sample taken at primary tumor resection. Whole RNA came from tumor, nontumor lung or frozen PBMC and was sequenced without being sorted. Germline-derived CDR1 and CDR2 are SQVTM and ANQGSEA. The CDR3 loop spans 12 amino acids. The V gene lost 0 bases and the J gene lost 9 bases, with 11 bases spanning the gap. TCRdb independently ran MiXCR on the 5' RACE reads; one entry per CDR3 protein. In the table there are approximately 44,000 distinct CDR3 sequences, roughly an eighth of which are singletons. This clonotype was sampled from a male donor with early-stage non-small cell lung cancer. The rearrangement uses TRBV29-1 and TRBJ1-2; D not resolved. The material sequenced was PBMCs, taken at surgery. The CDR3 DNA reads TGCAGCGTTGAAGAAAGGCTGGCTAGCTACACCTTC. This encodes CSVEERLASYTF.